The T cell receptor (beta chain) described here comes from a study of blood T cell repertoires in COVID-19. In the original processing: Reference gene primer amplification gave nucleated cell count estimates. Profiling relied on immunoSEQ multiplex PCR, and the TCRdb table lists in-frame clones only, not all of them. V and J calls and clone size are copied from that table; D and trimming were computed from the DNA. The sample includes tens of thousands of clones, 80% to 90% of them seen just once. CDR1 is ENHRY and CDR2 is SYGVKD in the germline V gene. The CDR3 has 15 residues. V gave up 3 bases and J gave up 2 bases, with 13 bases separating them.

The material sequenced was peripheral blood. The chain combines TRBV10-3 with TRBJ1-2; no firm D call. The source is a woman aged 65 to 85 with acute or convalescent COVID-19. DNA for the CDR3: TGTGCCATCAGTGAATTAGGCCAGGCCAACTATGGCTACACCTTC. Its translation is CAISELGQANYGYTF.